These 9 T cell receptor beta chains came from one sample sequenced in a study of cytomegalovirus exposure and HLA in healthy donors. Here immunoSEQ multiplex PCR was the method, and the copy in TCRdb shows in-frame clones only, minus some. The table shows about 110,000 clones, with approximately 94% occurring only once. The material sequenced was PBMCs. These receptors all stem from a woman between 18 and 29 years old in good health and CMV-seronegative.

The J gene is TRBJ1-2, the V gene TRBV5-1; 8 nucleotides align to TRBD1. The junction had 9 bases not matched to a gene; V was cut back by 3 bases and J by 2 bases. CDR1 and CDR2 (germline): SGHRS, YFSETQ. This CDR3 region has 16 residues. Here the CDR3 reads CASSSGQGVENYGYTF. The CDR3 DNA reads TGCGCCAGCAGCTCAGGACAGGGAGTCGAGAACTATGGCTACACCTTC.

The rearrangement joins TRBV6-4 to TRBJ2-3; maybe TRBD2 (6 bases). The CDR3 is 16 amino acids. Germline V gene data show CDR1 as MRHNA and CDR2 as SNTAGT. Trimming shortened V by 4 bases and J by 2 bases, and 16 bases separated the two germline ends. In DNA form, the CDR3 reads TGTGCCAGCAGTGGGAGCGCCTCGGGAGACACAGATACGCAGTATTTT. Protein sequence: CASSGSASGDTDTQYF.

This chain uses TRBV5-5 with TRBJ1-3; TRBD1 might be the D (5 bases). This CDR3 region has 15 residues. The V end lost 4 bases, the J end lost 0 bases, and 11 bases lay between the germline ends. The germline V gene encodes CDR1 SGHKS and CDR2 YYEKEE (reference sequence). The CDR3 nucleotides are TGTGCCAGCAGCCCTGACAGAAACTCTGGAAACACCATATATTTT. Protein product: CASSPDRNSGNTIYF.

The chain has TRBV4-1 and TRBJ2-1, with a possible D match to TRBD2 (5 bases). The germline CDR1 and CDR2 sequences are MGHRA and YSYEKL. V was cut by 0 bases and J by 8 bases, with 11 bases left in between. This CDR3 has 14 residues. CDR3 DNA: TGCGCCAGCAGCCAAGATTTCCTGCGGGATGAGCAGTTCTTC. Its translation: CASSQDFLRDEQFF.

Worth noting for this clone: Its ends do not fully match the called genes, so a read error is possible. This chain uses TRBV7-7 with TRBJ2-3, with a possible D match to TRBD2 (6 bases). CDR1 is SSHAT and CDR2 is FNYEAQ in the germline V gene (reference sequence). The CDR3 is made up of 15 amino acids. The CDR3 spells CASSLEGGGTDTQYF. In nucleotides, the CDR3 is TGTGCTAGCAGCTTAGAAGGTGGGGGGACAGATACGCAGTATTTT.

The V gene is TRBV4-1, the J gene TRBJ2-3, with 8 bases lining up with TRBD2. Unmatched junction bases numbered 3, after V lost 7 bases and J lost 0 bases. Per the germline V gene, CDR1 is MGHRA and CDR2 is YSYEKL. The CDR3 length is 14 residues. The CDR3 is CASTRGGSTDTQYF. In DNA form, the CDR3 reads TGCGCCAGCACACGGGGGGGTAGCACAGATACGCAGTATTTT.

This chain uses TRBV6-5 with TRBJ1-2; D may be TRBD1 (6 bases). The V end was cut by 6 bases, the J end by 4 bases, with 18 bases between. The CDR3 sequence is 15 residues long. Germline loops: CDR1 MNHEY, CDR2 SVGAGI. In DNA, the CDR3 is TGTGCCAGCAGCCCCAGCAGGGGTCCCTTCTATGGCTACACCTTC. Translating gives CASSPSRGPFYGYTF.

This clone was seen only once. The junction and the germline gene differ at one end; a read error may be behind it. The rearrangement joins TRBV7-3 to TRBJ2-1; TRBD2 aligns across 7 bases. Germline assignment: CDR1 SGHTA and CDR2 FQGTGA. The CDR3 contains 15 residues. In nucleotides, the CDR3 is TGTGCCAGCAGCATAACTAGCGAATCCTACAATGAGCAGTTCTTC. Translated, it gives CASSITSESYNEQFF.

This clone has a single count. CDR3 in amino acids: CASSFWTESNTEAFF. Written as DNA, the CDR3 is TGCGCCAGCAGCTTTTGGACAGAGTCAAACACTGAAGCTTTCTTT. This sequence joins TRBV5-1 and TRBJ1-1, with D perhaps matching TRBD1 (6 bases). Trimming left V 2 bases short and J 2 bases short, with 13 bases between. Germline V gene data show CDR1 as SGHRS and CDR2 as YFSETQ. The CDR3 is 15 residues long.